This T cell receptor beta chain was profiled in a study of spatial heterogeneity in lung cancer. At the level of the study: Consistent detection of more beta-chain than alpha-chain sequences was observed.

This sample's time point: sample taken at primary tumor resection. The authors sequenced whole RNA from tumor, nontumor lung or frozen PBMC without sorting. The study tagged each TCR cDNA molecule with a unique molecular identifier. TCRdb re-analysed the 5' RACE reads in MiXCR, keeping a single row per CDR3 protein. The sample consists of about 95,000 distinct CDR3 sequences, roughly 9.5% of them appearing once. Sequenced here: PBMCs, sampled at surgery. The source of this sequence is a male donor with early-stage non-small cell lung cancer.

CDR3 coding DNA: TGTGCCAGCAACGGACTAGCGGGGGTCGCATACAATGAGCAGTTCTTC. Amino acids: CASNGLAGVAYNEQFF. The chain combines TRBV6-1 with TRBJ2-1; 13 bases are a match to TRBD2. Per germline, CDR1 MNHNS and CDR2 SASEGT. The junction had 7 bases not matched to a gene; V was cut back by 7 bases and J by 4 bases. The CDR3 is 16 residues long.